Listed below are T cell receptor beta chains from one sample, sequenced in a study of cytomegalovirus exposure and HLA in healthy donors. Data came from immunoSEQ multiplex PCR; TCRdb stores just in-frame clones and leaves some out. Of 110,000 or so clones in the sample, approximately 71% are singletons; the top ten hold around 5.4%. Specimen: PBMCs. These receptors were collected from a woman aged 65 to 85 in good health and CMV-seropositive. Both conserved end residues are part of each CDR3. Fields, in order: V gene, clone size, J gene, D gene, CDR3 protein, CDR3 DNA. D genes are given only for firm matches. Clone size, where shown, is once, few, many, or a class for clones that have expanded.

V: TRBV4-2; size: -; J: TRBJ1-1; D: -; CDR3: CASSDMTGANTEAFF; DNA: TGTGCCAGCAGCGATATGACAGGCGCGAACACTGAAGCTTTCTTT
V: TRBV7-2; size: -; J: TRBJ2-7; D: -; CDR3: CASRGGPTYEQYF; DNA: TGTGCCAGCAGGGGGGGTCCTACCTACGAGCAGTACTTC
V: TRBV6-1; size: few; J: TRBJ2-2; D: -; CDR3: CASRSSPANTGELFF; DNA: TGTGCCAGCAGATCAAGCCCCGCAAACACCGGGGAGCTGTTTTTT
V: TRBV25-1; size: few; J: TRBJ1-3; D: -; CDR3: CASSEEGAGNTIYF; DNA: TGTGCCAGCAGTGAAGAGGGGGCTGGAAACACCATATATTTT
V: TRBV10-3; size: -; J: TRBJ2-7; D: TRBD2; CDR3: CAISDLTGTSPWEQYF; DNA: TGTGCCATCAGTGATCTTACCGGGACTAGCCCATGGGAGCAGTACTTC
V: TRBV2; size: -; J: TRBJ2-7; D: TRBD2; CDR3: CASSEVVSGAAYEQYF; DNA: TGTGCCAGCAGTGAAGTGGTGAGCGGGGCGGCATACGAGCAGTACTTC
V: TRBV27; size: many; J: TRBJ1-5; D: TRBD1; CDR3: CASSSLGGDQPQHF; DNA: TGTGCCAGCAGTTCCTTAGGGGGCGATCAGCCCCAGCATTTT
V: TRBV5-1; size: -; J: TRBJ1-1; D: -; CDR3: CASSLAAANTEAFF; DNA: TGCGCCAGCAGCTTGGCTGCGGCCAACACTGAAGCTTTCTTT
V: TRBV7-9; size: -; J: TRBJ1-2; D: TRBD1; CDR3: CASSLVPGTGDGYTF; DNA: TGTGCCAGCAGCTTAGTCCCAGGGACAGGCGATGGCTACACCTTC
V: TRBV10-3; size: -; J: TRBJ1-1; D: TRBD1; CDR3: CAIKVGTGGSGLNTEAFF; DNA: TGTGCCATCAAGGTGGGGACAGGGGGCTCGGGACTGAACACTGAAGCTTTCTTT
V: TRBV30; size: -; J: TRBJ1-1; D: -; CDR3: CAWTLDRNTEAFF; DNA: TGTGCCTGGACCCTGGACAGGAACACTGAAGCTTTCTTT
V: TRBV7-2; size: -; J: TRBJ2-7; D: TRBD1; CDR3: CASSLGGTGGREQYF; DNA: TGTGCCAGCAGCTTAGGTGGGACAGGGGGCCGGGAGCAGTACTTC
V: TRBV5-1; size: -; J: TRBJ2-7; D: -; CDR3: CASSTGSYEQYF; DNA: TGCGCCAGCAGTACGGGCTCCTACGAGCAGTACTTC
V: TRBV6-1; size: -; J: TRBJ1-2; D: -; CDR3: CASREQPHAGVEGYTF; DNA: TGTGCCAGCAGAGAACAACCCCACGCCGGAGTGGAGGGCTACACCTTC
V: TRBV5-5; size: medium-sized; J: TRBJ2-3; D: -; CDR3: CASSLLGGTDTQYF; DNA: TGTGCCAGCAGTCTCCTCGGAGGCACAGATACGCAGTATTTT
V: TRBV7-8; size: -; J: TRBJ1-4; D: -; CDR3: CASSLGGGEKLFF; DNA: TGTGCCAGCAGCTTAGGCGGCGGTGAAAAACTGTTTTTT
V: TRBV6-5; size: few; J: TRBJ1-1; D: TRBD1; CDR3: CASSHGTGDTEAFF; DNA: TGTGCCAGCAGTCACGGGACAGGGGACACTGAAGCTTTCTTT
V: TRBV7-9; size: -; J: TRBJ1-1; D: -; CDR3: CASSLSHGQPEAFF; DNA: TGTGCCAGCAGCTTATCACATGGACAGCCCGAAGCTTTCTTT
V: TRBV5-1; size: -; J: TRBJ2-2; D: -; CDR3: CASSWGDSPNTGELFF; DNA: TGCGCCAGCAGCTGGGGGGATAGCCCGAACACCGGGGAGCTGTTTTTT
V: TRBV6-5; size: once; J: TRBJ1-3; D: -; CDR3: CASSLPGSGNTIYF; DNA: TGTGCCAGCAGCTTACCAGGGTCCGGAAACACCATATATTTT
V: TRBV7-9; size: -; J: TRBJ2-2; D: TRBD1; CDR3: CASSFGRGRVDTGELFF; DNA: TGTGCCAGCAGCTTCGGCAGGGGGCGGGTGGACACCGGGGAGCTGTTTTTT
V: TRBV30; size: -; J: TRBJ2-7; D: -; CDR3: CAWRRGYEQYF; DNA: TGTGCCTGGAGGCGGGGCTACGAGCAGTACTTC
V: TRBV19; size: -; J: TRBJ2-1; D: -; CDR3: CASSPGGPSNEQFF; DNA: TGTGCCAGTAGTCCCGGGGGGCCTTCCAATGAGCAGTTCTTC
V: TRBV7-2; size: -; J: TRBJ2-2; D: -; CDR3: CASSLEGQLSGELFF; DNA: TGTGCCAGCAGCTTAGAGGGACAACTAAGCGGGGAGCTGTTTTTT
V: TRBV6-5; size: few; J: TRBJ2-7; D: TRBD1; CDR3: CASTRQGSYEQYF; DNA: TGTGCCAGTACGAGACAGGGCTCCTACGAGCAGTACTTC
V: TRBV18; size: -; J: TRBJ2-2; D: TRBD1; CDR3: CASHVTGGPRGTGELFF; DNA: TGTGCCAGCCACGTTACAGGGGGCCCAAGGGGCACCGGGGAGCTGTTTTTT
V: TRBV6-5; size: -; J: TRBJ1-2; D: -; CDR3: CASRQGTNYGYTF; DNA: TGTGCCAGCCGACAAGGAACTAACTATGGCTACACCTTC
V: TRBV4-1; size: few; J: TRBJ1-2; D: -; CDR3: CASNQGEGNYGYTF; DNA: TGCGCCAGCAACCAAGGGGAGGGAAACTATGGCTACACCTTC
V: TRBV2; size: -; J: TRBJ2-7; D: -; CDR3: CASMEGASYEQYF; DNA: TGTGCCAGCATGGAGGGGGCAAGCTACGAGCAGTACTTC
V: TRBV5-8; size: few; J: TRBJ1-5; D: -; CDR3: CASRVGQNQPQHF; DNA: TGTGCCAGCAGGGTTGGTCAGAATCAGCCCCAGCATTTT
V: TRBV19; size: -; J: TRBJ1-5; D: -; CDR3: CASSRGMYSNQPQHF; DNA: TGTGCCAGTAGCCGAGGGATGTATAGCAATCAGCCCCAGCATTTT
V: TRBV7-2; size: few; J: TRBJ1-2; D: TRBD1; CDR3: CASSSNDRGVRGYTF; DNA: TGTGCCAGCAGCTCTAATGACAGGGGGGTTCGTGGCTACACCTTC
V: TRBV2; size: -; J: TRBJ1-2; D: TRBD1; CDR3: CASSGPYRDRGAYGYTF; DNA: TGTGCCAGCAGTGGACCCTACCGGGACAGGGGGGCCTATGGCTACACCTTC
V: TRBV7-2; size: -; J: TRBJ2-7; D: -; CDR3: CASSSQAYEQYF; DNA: TGTGCCAGCAGCTCCCAGGCCTACGAGCAGTACTTC
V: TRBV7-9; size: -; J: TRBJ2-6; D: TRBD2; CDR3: CASSLWTSGGAGANVLTF; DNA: TGTGCCAGCAGCTTATGGACTAGCGGGGGAGCTGGGGCCAACGTCCTGACTTTC
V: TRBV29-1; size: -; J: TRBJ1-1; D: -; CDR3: CSGLNTEAFF; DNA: TGCTCCGGGTTGAACACTGAAGCTTTCTTT
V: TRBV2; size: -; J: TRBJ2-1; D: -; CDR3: CASSGQNEQFF; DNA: TGTGCCAGCAGTGGGCAGAATGAGCAGTTCTTC
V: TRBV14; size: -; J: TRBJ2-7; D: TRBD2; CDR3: CASSQGGGEYEQYF; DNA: TGTGCCAGCAGCCAGGGCGGGGGAGAATACGAGCAGTACTTC
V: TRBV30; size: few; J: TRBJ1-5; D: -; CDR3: CAWSVHANQPQHF; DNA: TGTGCCTGGAGTGTACACGCAAATCAGCCCCAGCATTTT